Shown below are 30 T cell receptor beta chains from a single sample sequenced in a study of identical twins. TCRdb re-called the 5' RACE reads through MiXCR, storing one row per CDR3 protein. The sample gives approximately 220,000 distinct CDR3 sequences, about 7.5% of which show up once; about 2% is in the top ten. The same specimen was also included in a second study, on yellow fever vaccine responses in identical twins.

Sequencing was carried out using memory (CD45RO+) T cells sorted from blood. These receptor sequences come from a woman aged 18-29 years in good health.

V usage is TRBV28 and J usage is TRBJ2-5; D possibly matches TRBD1 or TRBD2 (5 bases each). V was trimmed by 6 bases and J by 4 bases, leaving 9 bases between them. The CDR3 consists of 12 residues. Per germline, CDR1 MDHEN and CDR2 SYDVKM. The CDR3 loop reads CASSRDVETQYF. The CDR3 DNA sequence: TGTGCCAGCAGCCGGGACGTAGAGACCCAGTACTTC.

This clonotype was picked up many times. The rearrangement joins TRBV12-3 or TRBV12-4 to TRBJ2-5; D remains ambiguous. There are 13 residues in the CDR3. Trimming removed 2 bases from V and 4 bases from J, with 8 bases in between. CDR3 region: CASSLFSSETQYF. As DNA, the CDR3 is TGTGCCAGCAGTTTATTTAGTTCAGAGACCCAGTACTTC.

This clonotype was counted a few times. The chain uses TRBV11-2 and TRBJ1-2; D may be TRBD1 (5 bases). CDR1 is SGHAT, CDR2 FQNNGV, per germline. The germline V and J ends were trimmed by 7 bases and 5 bases, with 11 bases remaining between them. The CDR3 is 12 residues long. In DNA, the CDR3 is TGTGCCAGCACCCCAGGGTTTTATGGCTACACCTTC. Protein product: CASTPGFYGYTF.

This clonotype was recorded a few times. This chain links TRBV28 with TRBJ2-1; D not resolved. Germline V gene lookup returns CDR1 MDHEN and CDR2 SYDVKM. The CDR3 is 13 residues long. The CDR3 coding sequence is TGTGCGCTCCGTGGGGATTCGGCGAATGAGCAGTTCTTC. It translates to CALRGDSANEQFF. Based on the CDR3 plus reference TRBV28 and TRBJ2-1, the full variable domain is DVKVTQSSRYLVKRTGEKVFLECVQDMDHENMFWYRQDPGLGLRLIYFSYDVKMKEKGDIPEGYSVSREKKERFSLILESASTNQTSMYLCALRGDSANEQFFGPGTRLTVL.

At least ten counts were recorded for this clonotype. The V gene is TRBV20-1, the J gene TRBJ1-2; D unresolved. CDR3 length: 15 amino acids. CDR1 is DFQATT and CDR2 is SNEGSKA in the germline V gene (reference sequence). V dropped 3 bases and J dropped 1 base, with 15 bases sitting between them. The CDR3 sequence is CSARRFPSDNYGYTF. Here the CDR3 DNA reads TGCAGTGCTAGGCGTTTTCCCAGCGATAACTATGGCTACACCTTC.

This chain uses TRBV28 with TRBJ1-5, with no clear D. The V gene lost 8 bases and the J gene lost 4 bases, with 12 bases spanning the gap. The CDR3 sequence is 13 residues long. Germline V gives CDR1 MDHEN, CDR2 SYDVKM. The CDR3 region is CASFTMGNQPQHF. The CDR3 nucleotides read TGTGCCAGCTTTACAATGGGAAATCAGCCCCAGCATTTT.

In its sample, this clonotype was seen many times. This chain links TRBV25-1 with TRBJ2-1; D is uncertain. Germline V gene data show CDR1 as MGHDK and CDR2 as SYGVNS. V lost 4 bases and J 7 bases, leaving 17 bases between the germline ends. The CDR3 extends over 15 amino acids. CDR3 amino acids: CASSGRTYVWNEQFF. The CDR3 DNA follows: TGTGCCAGCAGTGGCCGGACGTACGTATGGAATGAGCAGTTCTTC. Filled out from reference TRBV25-1 and TRBJ2-1, the complete variable domain reads EADIYQTPRYLVIGTGKKITLECSQTMGHDKMYWYQQDPGMELHLIHYSYGVNSTEKGDLSSESTVSRIRTEHFPLTLESARPSHTSQYLCASSGRTYVWNEQFFGPGTRLTVL.

This clonotype has at least ten counts. The V and J genes are TRBV5-1 and TRBJ2-1; TRBD1 matches at 7 bases. V lost 7 bases, J lost 10 bases, and 17 bases stayed unmatched. Germline V gene sequence: CDR1 SGHRS, CDR2 YFSETQ. This CDR3 has 15 residues. In DNA form, the CDR3 reads TGCGCCAGCTGTATTACGACAGGGTTGTGCCGCGAGCAGTTCTTC. Translated: CASCITTGLCREQFF.

This clonotype was seen only a few times. CDR3 nucleotides: TGTGCCACCAGCAGAGATAGGAGTGGAGCTCAGGAGCAGTACTTC. Its protein product is CATSRDRSGAQEQYF. The rearrangement joins TRBV15 to TRBJ2-7; D is unresolved. The length of the CDR3 is 15 residues. Germline CDR1 reads LNHNV; CDR2 reads YYDKDF (reference sequence). V lost 0 bases and J 7 bases, leaving 16 bases between the germline ends. Filled out from reference TRBV15 and TRBJ2-7, the complete variable domain reads DAMVIQNPRYQVTQFGKPVTLSCSQTLNHNVMYWYQQKSSQAPKLLFHYYDKDFNNEADTPDNFQSRRPNTSFCFLDIRSPGLGDTAMYLCATSRDRSGAQEQYFGPGTRLTVT.

This clonotype was counted a few times. The V call is TRBV4-3, the J call TRBJ2-6; D may correspond to TRBD1 or TRBD2 (6 bases each). Trimming took off 3 bases at V and 2 bases at J, with 11 bases between the two ends. Germline loops: CDR1 LGHNA, CDR2 YSLEER. The CDR3 is 16 residues long. The CDR3 reads CASSQGGGAGANVLTF. The CDR3 DNA sequence: TGCGCCAGCAGCCAGGGGGGCGGAGCTGGGGCCAACGTCCTGACTTTC.

This clonotype was counted a few times. The J gene is TRBJ1-1, the V gene TRBV10-3; D possibly corresponds to TRBD1 (5 bases). This CDR3 region has 13 residues. Germline CDR1 and CDR2: ENHRY and SYGVKD. Between the trimmed V and J ends, which lost 8 bases and 3 bases, there was a span of 13 bases. In DNA form, the CDR3 reads TGTGCCATCTCGGGGGTATGGGACACTGAAGCTTTCTTT. It yields the protein CAISGVWDTEAFF.

This clonotype was seen repeatedly, ten times or more. The V gene is TRBV20-1, the J gene TRBJ2-1; 8 bases are shared with TRBD2. Germline V gene lookup returns CDR1 DFQATT and CDR2 SNEGSKA (reference sequence). Trimming removed 2 bases from V and 6 bases from J; junction bases left unmatched: 12. The CDR3 runs to 16 residues. Written as DNA, the CDR3 is TGCAGTGCTAGACGACTAGCGATCCAAGAGGGCAATGAGCAGTTCTTC. Protein: CSARRLAIQEGNEQFF.

This clonotype was seen repeatedly, ten times or more. This chain joins TRBV6-1 and TRBJ2-5; 7 positions match TRBD1. V lost 7 bases and J lost 3; bases outside the gene matches: 11. Per germline, CDR1 MNHNS and CDR2 SASEGT. The CDR3 length is 15 residues. CDR3 coding DNA: TGTGCCAGCAAAAGATTTCCCACAGGGGAAGAGACCCAGTACTTC. As protein: CASKRFPTGEETQYF.

The chain links TRBV20-1 to TRBJ2-5; 8 bases agree with TRBD1. Germline CDR1 and CDR2: DFQATT and SNEGSKA (reference sequence). Trimming took 5 bases from V and 5 from J; bases not matched to a gene: 10. The CDR3 has 14 amino acids. This CDR3 is CSADGQGAVETQYF. The CDR3 coding sequence is TGCAGTGCTGATGGACAGGGCGCGGTGGAGACCCAGTACTTC.

This clonotype has at least ten counts. The gene calls are TRBV7-9 and TRBJ2-1; D may correspond to TRBD1 or TRBD2 (6 bases each). Trimming left V 2 bases short and J 8 bases short, with 16 bases between. Germline V gene data show CDR1 as SEHNR and CDR2 as FQNEAQ (reference sequence). The CDR3 consists of 15 residues. The CDR3 reads CASSLPGATFDEQFF. The CDR3 DNA is TGTGCCAGCAGCTTACCGGGGGCGACATTCGATGAGCAGTTCTTC.

This clonotype has just a few counts. The chain uses TRBV3-1 and TRBJ2-7; 7 bases align to TRBD2. Germline V gene lookup returns CDR1 LGHDT and CDR2 YNNKEL (reference sequence). The CDR3 runs to 16 residues. V lost 3 bases to trimming and J lost 6 bases; unmatched junction nucleotides: 14. For the CDR3, the DNA is TGTGCCAGCAGCCAGCAACTAGCGCGGGTTGAGGGCGAGCAGTACTTC. Protein product: CASSQQLARVEGEQYF.

This clonotype occurred a few times. CDR3 in amino acids: CASSRDNTGELFF. The CDR3 coding sequence is TGCGCCAGCAGTAGAGATAACACCGGGGAGCTGTTTTTT. V gene TRBV10-1 combines with J gene TRBJ2-2, with unresolved D. Germline V CDR1 and CDR2: WNHNN, SYGVQD (reference sequence). This CDR3 contains 13 residues. V was cut by 5 bases and J by 2 bases, with 6 bases left in between.

The rearrangement links TRBV20-1 to TRBJ1-5, with 8 bases aligning to TRBD1. The CDR3 has 14 residues. The trim removed 1 base at V and 7 bases at J, leaving 6 bases unmatched. In germline, CDR1 is DFQATT, CDR2 SNEGSKA (reference sequence). The CDR3 loop is CSARAQGAGQPQHF. Here the CDR3 DNA reads TGCAGTGCTAGAGCCCAGGGGGCAGGGCAGCCCCAGCATTTT.

The rearrangement links TRBV11-2 to TRBJ2-1; D gene ambiguous. This CDR3 comprises 14 residues. Germline-derived CDR1 and CDR2 are SGHAT and FQNNGV. Trimming pared 1 base from V and 4 bases from J, leaving 8 bases between. CDR3 coding DNA: TGTGCCAGCAGCTTAGCCCGTTTGTACAATGAGCAGTTCTTC. This sequence encodes CASSLARLYNEQFF. The full variable domain, in which reference TRBV11-2 and TRBJ2-1 provide the parts outside the CDR3, is EAGVAQSPRYKIIEKRQSVAFWCNPISGHATLYWYQQILGQGPKLLIQFQNNGVVDDSQLPKDRFSAERLKGVDSTLKIQPAKLEDSAVYLCASSLARLYNEQFFGPGTRLTVL.

The V call is TRBV5-1, the J call TRBJ1-4; possibly TRBD1 for D (6 bases). The CDR3 is made up of 15 amino acids. Germline assignment: CDR1 SGHRS and CDR2 YFSETQ. With 3 bases removed from V and 8 bases from J, the gap between germline ends came to 17 bases. CDR3 nucleotides: TGCGCCAGCAGCTCGAATACAGGGTTAGACGAAAAACTGTTTTTT. It codes for CASSSNTGLDEKLFF.

This clonotype was seen more than once but under ten times. V usage is TRBV11-3 and J usage is TRBJ2-5; the D gene could be TRBD1 or TRBD2 (6 bases each). In germline, CDR1 is SGHNT, CDR2 YENEEA. Trimming stripped 1 base from V and 4 bases from J, with 13 bases between. The CDR3 covers 15 residues. CDR3 DNA sequence: TGTGCCAGCAGCTTAGTCGGGGGCGAGGGAGAGACCCAGTACTTC. Protein sequence: CASSLVGGEGETQYF.

Many counts were recorded for this clonotype. The chain uses TRBV29-1 and TRBJ2-4, with D tentatively TRBD1 (5 bases). The CDR3 is 14 residues long. Trimming removed 4 bases at V and 8 bases at J, with 18 bases between. CDR1 and CDR2 from the germline V gene are SQVTM and ANQGSEA. The CDR3 reads CSVGLGHSGDIQYF. The CDR3 region has the DNA TGCAGCGTTGGTCTGGGGCACTCAGGAGACATTCAGTACTTC.

This clonotype showed up many times. The gene calls are TRBV4-2 and TRBJ2-1, with TRBD2 matching over 16 bases. The germline V gene encodes CDR1 LGHNA and CDR2 YNFKEQ. With 2 bases clipped from V and 8 bases from J, the junction kept 6 bases outside the gene matches. This CDR3 spans 17 amino acids. CDR3 amino acids: CASSQTSGTSGGDEQFF. CDR3 coding DNA: TGTGCCAGCAGCCAAACGTCCGGGACTAGCGGGGGGGATGAGCAGTTCTTC.

V gene TRBV7-8 combines with J gene TRBJ2-5; a possible D gene is TRBD2 (6 bases). Per germline, CDR1 SGHVS and CDR2 FQNEAQ. With 5 bases removed from V and 5 bases from J, the gap between germline ends came to 18 bases. The CDR3 has 15 residues. The CDR3, as DNA: TGTGCCAGCAGCCCCGAAGGGACTGCGACGGAGACCCAGTACTTC. Residues: CASSPEGTATETQYF.

The sample holds a few counts of this clonotype. The rearrangement links TRBV7-9 to TRBJ2-7, with D perhaps matching TRBD2 (5 bases). Trimming pared 1 base from V and 5 bases from J, leaving 15 bases between. CDR3 length equals 15 residues. CDR1 is SEHNR, CDR2 FQNEAQ, per germline (reference sequence). This CDR3 is CASSLVVLGRDEQYF. The CDR3 nucleotides read TGTGCCAGCAGCTTAGTAGTTTTGGGGAGAGACGAGCAGTACTTC.

This clonotype has a handful of counts. The chain combines TRBV15 with TRBJ1-5, with unresolved D. This CDR3 has 15 amino acids. Germline CDR1 reads LNHNV; CDR2 reads YYDKDF (reference sequence). V dropped 4 bases and J dropped 5 bases, with 15 bases sitting between them. The CDR3 protein is CATSKTPRGDQPQHF. As DNA, the CDR3 is TGTGCCACCAGCAAGACACCTCGCGGCGATCAGCCCCAGCATTTT.

This clonotype was seen ten or more times. This chain uses TRBV7-9 with TRBJ1-5, with no clear D. CDR3 length: 14 amino acids. V was clipped by 5 bases and J by 3 bases, with 11 bases between them. Per germline, CDR1 SEHNR and CDR2 FQNEAQ (reference sequence). CDR3 in amino acids: CASSPPGFNQPQHF. In nucleotides, the CDR3 is TGTGCCAGCAGCCCGCCGGGATTCAATCAGCCCCAGCATTTT.

This clonotype was recorded many times. This chain connects TRBV6-5 to TRBJ2-1, with 7 bases lining up with TRBD2. There are 12 residues in the CDR3. V dropped 6 bases and J dropped 15; count of bases not matched to a gene: 11. Looked up from germline, CDR1 is MNHEY and CDR2 is SVGAGI. The CDR3 DNA reads as TGTGCCAGCAGGGCCCTTCGGACTAGTATGTTCTTC. This codes for CASRALRTSMFF.

A few counts support this clonotype. J is TRBJ2-1 and V is TRBV27, with D maybe TRBD1 (6 bases). Germline values: CDR1 MNHEY, CDR2 SMNVEV (reference sequence). The length of the CDR3 is 13 residues. V was trimmed by 6 bases and J by 9 bases, leaving 15 bases between them. The CDR3 DNA is TGTGCCAGCAGAGGTCCAGGGGTGGGTGAGCAGTTCTTC. Amino acid sequence: CASRGPGVGEQFF.

The V and J genes are TRBV5-5 and TRBJ2-4; D uncertain. From germline, CDR1 is SGHKS and CDR2 YYEKEE (reference sequence). V was shortened by 0 bases and J by 8 bases, with 9 bases between the two germline ends. CDR3 length: 13 residues. CDR3 loop: CASSLEVWDIQYF. The CDR3 nucleotides read TGTGCCAGCAGCTTGGAGGTGTGGGACATTCAGTACTTC.